The sequence of this T cell receptor beta chain was determined in a study of T-cell memory formation after mild COVID-19. Regarding this clonotype: Its specificity is not known.

TCRdb processed the 5' RACE reads anew with MiXCR; each CDR3 protein has one entry. The data hold 200,000 to 250,000 distinct CDR3 sequences, with approximately 9% observed a single time. CDR3 size: 15 residues. V lost 5 bases, J lost 4 bases, and 17 bases lay in between. Germline V gene data show CDR1 as MNHEY and CDR2 as SVGAGI. Study-wide points: Contracting CD4+ clones lay largely in CM and EM, with CD8+ ones residing in EMRA. The study found balanced CD4/CD8 in clones contracting day 15 to 85 and a CD4+ lean in later expanders.

The sequencing input was PBMCs or a T cell subset sorted from them (not recorded which). The chain uses TRBV6-5 and TRBJ1-1; D is perhaps TRBD1 (6 bases). This TCR came from a man between 18 and 29 years old who had mild COVID-19 (a few samples of this study predate the infection). Cell type and time point are not known. This chain's CDR3 is CASSQETGWVTEAFF. The CDR3 region has the DNA TGTGCCAGCAGTCAGGAGACAGGTTGGGTCACTGAAGCTTTCTTT.